This entry lists 7 T cell receptor beta chains sequenced from one sample in a study of cytomegalovirus exposure and HLA in healthy donors. PCR was performed using 60 Vbeta and 13 Jbeta primers. Profiled with immunoSEQ multiplex PCR; TCRdb holds only in-frame clones, not every one. Reported are tens of thousands of clones; the ten largest clones contain approximately 1.1%. Sequenced: PBMCs. The source of these receptors is a woman in her 30s in good health and CMV-seronegative.

The J gene is TRBJ2-7, the V gene TRBV5-8; TRBD1 agrees at 7 bases. This CDR3 is 15 amino acids long. Germline-derived CDR1 and CDR2 are SGHTS and YDEGEE. V was pared by 4 bases and J by 3 bases, with 10 bases of the junction left unmatched. The CDR3 region has the DNA TGTGCCAGCAGCCACCCCGGGACAGCCAGCTACGAGCAGTACTTC. Amino acids: CASSHPGTASYEQYF.

This chain joins TRBV7-9 and TRBJ2-1, with D possibly TRBD1 on 6 matching bases. Per the germline V gene, CDR1 is SEHNR and CDR2 is FQNEAQ (reference sequence). The CDR3 spans 15 residues. V was cut by 4 bases and J by 6 bases, with 16 bases left in between. Here the CDR3 DNA reads TGTGCCAGCAGCTCACGGACAGCAACGAGCAATGAGCAGTTCTTC. Translation gives CASSSRTATSNEQFF.

The CDR3: CASSLAGLYNEQFF. Here the CDR3 DNA reads TGTGCCAGCAGCTTGGCGGGACTCTACAATGAGCAGTTCTTC. The chain couples TRBV5-4 to TRBJ2-1; TRBD2 is a possible D gene (6 bases). V lost 0 bases to trimming and J lost 3 bases, with 7 bases between them. The CDR3 loop spans 14 amino acids. CDR1 is SGHNT, CDR2 YYREEE, per germline (reference sequence). The whole variable domain, remainder taken from reference TRBV5-4 and TRBJ2-1, is ETGVTQSPTHLIKTRGQQVTLRCSSQSGHNTVSWYQQALGQGPQFIFQYYREEENGRGNFPPRFSGLQFPNYSSELNVNALELDDSALYLCASSLAGLYNEQFFGPGTRLTVL.

The V gene is TRBV6-5, the J gene TRBJ1-1; D is unclear. CDR1 MNHEY and CDR2 SVGAGI come from the germline V gene. The V gene lost 3 bases and the J gene lost 4 bases, with 9 bases spanning the gap. The length of the CDR3 is 13 residues. Written as DNA, the CDR3 is TGTGCCAGCAGTTATGGGAGGGCCACTGAAGCTTTCTTT. This translates into CASSYGRATEAFF.

This sequence joins TRBV4-2 and TRBJ1-3; D is undetermined. Germline CDR1 is LGHNA and CDR2 is YNFKEQ. This CDR3 has 16 amino acids. V lost 0 bases and J 0 bases, leaving 9 bases between the germline ends. The CDR3 spells CASSQDLGSSGNTIYF. The DNA for the CDR3 is TGTGCCAGCAGCCAAGATCTTGGGAGCTCTGGAAACACCATATATTTT.

The J gene is TRBJ1-1, the V gene TRBV19; maybe TRBD1 (6 bases). This CDR3 has 13 amino acids. The V end lost 3 bases, the J end lost 8 bases, and 13 bases lay between the germline ends. Germline loops: CDR1 LNHDA, CDR2 SQIVND (reference sequence). CDR3 sequence (DNA): TGTGCCAGTAGTATCGACCTAGGACAGGAAGCTTTCTTT. As protein: CASSIDLGQEAFF. The full variable domain, in which reference TRBV19 and TRBJ1-1 provide the parts outside the CDR3, is DGGITQSPKYLFRKEGQNVTLSCEQNLNHDAMYWYRQDPGQGLRLIYYSQIVNDFQKGDIAEGYSVSREKKESFPLTVTSAQKNPTAFYLCASSIDLGQEAFFGQGTRLTVV.

The rearrangement links TRBV30 to TRBJ2-4, with D maybe TRBD2 (5 bases). V lost 2 bases, J lost 9 bases, and 11 bases lay in between. Germline V lookup: CDR1 GTSNPN, CDR2 SVGIG (reference sequence). The CDR3 is 12 residues long. In DNA, the CDR3 is TGTGCCTGGAGTCAACTCCGGGGCATTCAGTACTTC. Its protein is CAWSQLRGIQYF. Filled out from reference TRBV30 and TRBJ2-4, the complete variable domain reads SQTIHQWPATLVQPVGSPLSLECTVEGTSNPNLYWYRQAAGRGLQLLFYSVGIGQISSEVPQNLSASRPQDRQFILSSKKLLLSDSGFYLCAWSQLRGIQYFGAGTRLSVL.